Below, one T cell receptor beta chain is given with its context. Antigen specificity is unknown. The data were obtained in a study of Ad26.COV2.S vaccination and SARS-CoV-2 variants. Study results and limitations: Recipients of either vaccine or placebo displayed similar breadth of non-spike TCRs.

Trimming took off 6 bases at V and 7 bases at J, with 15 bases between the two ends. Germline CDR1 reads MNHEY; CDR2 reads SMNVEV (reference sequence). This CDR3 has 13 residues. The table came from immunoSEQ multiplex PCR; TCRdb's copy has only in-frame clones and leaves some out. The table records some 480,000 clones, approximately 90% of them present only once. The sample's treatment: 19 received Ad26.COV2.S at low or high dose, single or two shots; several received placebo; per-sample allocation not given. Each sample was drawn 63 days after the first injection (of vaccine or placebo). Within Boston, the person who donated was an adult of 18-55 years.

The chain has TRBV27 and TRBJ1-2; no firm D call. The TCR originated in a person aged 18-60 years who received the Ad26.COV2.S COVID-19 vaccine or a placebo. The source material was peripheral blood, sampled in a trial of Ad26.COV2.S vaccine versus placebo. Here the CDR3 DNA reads TGTGCCAGCAGCCGCCTTTCAACTTCTGGCTACACCTTC. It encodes CASSRLSTSGYTF.